This entry lists 24 T cell receptor beta chains sequenced from one sample in a study of cytomegalovirus exposure and HLA in healthy donors. The method was immunoSEQ multiplex PCR; TCRdb's version includes in-frame clones alone and lacks a portion of them. The repertoire holds under 60,000 clones, with roughly 88% as singletons. Material for sequencing was PBMCs. These receptors were collected from a woman aged 25-40 years in good health and CMV-seronegative.

The chain combines TRBV5-1 with TRBJ1-4; the D is unclear. The CDR3 spans 16 residues. Trimming left V 0 bases short and J 3 bases short, with 12 bases between. The germline V gene has CDR1 SGHRS and CDR2 YFSETQ. The chain's CDR3 is CASSLDSASANEKLFF. CDR3 nucleotides: TGCGCCAGCAGCTTGGATAGTGCGTCGGCTAATGAAAAACTGTTTTTT. The whole variable domain, remainder taken from reference TRBV5-1 and TRBJ1-4, is KAGVTQTPRYLIKTRGQQVTLSCSPISGHRSVSWYQQTPGQGLQFLFEYFSETQRNKGNFPGRFSGRQFSNSRSEMNVSTLELGDSALYLCASSLDSASANEKLFFGSGTQLSVL.

This clone was counted once. V usage is TRBV5-5 and J usage is TRBJ2-1; TRBD2 agrees at 8 bases. The germline CDR1 and CDR2 sequences are SGHKS and YYEKEE (reference sequence). Losses at the gene ends were 4 bases for V and 0 bases for J; bases not matched to a gene: 12. The CDR3 has 18 amino acids. The CDR3 nucleotides are TGTGCCAGCAGCCTGGGACTAGTCCAACACAGCTCCTACAATGAGCAGTTCTTC. This gives the protein CASSLGLVQHSSYNEQFF. Together with reference TRBV5-5 and TRBJ2-1, the CDR3 gives the full variable domain: DAGVTQSPTHLIKTRGQQVTLRCSPISGHKSVSWYQQVLGQGPQFIFQYYEKEERGRGNFPDRFSARQFPNYSSELNVNALLLGDSALYLCASSLGLVQHSSYNEQFFGPGTRLTVL.

This sequence joins TRBV27 and TRBJ2-3; 10 nucleotides line up with TRBD2. CDR3 size: 21 residues. J was trimmed by 0 bases and V by 5 bases; bases with no gene match: 20. Looked up from germline, CDR1 is MNHEY and CDR2 is SMNVEV (reference sequence). CDR3 protein: CASSPSGWSGRAHHSTDTQYF. CDR3 bases: TGTGCCAGCAGTCCGTCGGGATGGAGCGGGAGGGCCCATCACAGCACAGATACGCAGTATTTT.

V usage is TRBV28 and J usage is TRBJ2-6; D is undetermined. CDR1 is MDHEN and CDR2 is SYDVKM in the germline V gene. The CDR3 extends over 16 amino acids. The ends were cut back, 6 bases at V and 3 bases at J, with 15 bases in the middle. The CDR3 spells CASRRAIFIGANVLTF. The CDR3 DNA reads as TGTGCCAGCAGACGCGCAATTTTCATTGGGGCCAACGTCCTGACTTTC.

The gene calls are TRBV11-2 and TRBJ1-2, with D perhaps TRBD1 (6 bases). Germline V gene data show CDR1 as SGHAT and CDR2 as FQNNGV. V gave up 6 bases and J gave up 1 base, with 18 bases separating them. This CDR3 is built from 16 residues. CDR3 in amino acids: CASSTARGRINYGYTF. The CDR3, as DNA: TGTGCCAGCAGTACGGCCAGGGGAAGGATTAACTATGGCTACACCTTC.

V gene TRBV4-3 combines with J gene TRBJ2-3, with 7 bases fitting TRBD2. Germline V CDR1 and CDR2: LGHNA, YSLEER. Germline trimming cut 8 bases from V and 2 bases from J; bases unmatched to any gene: 7. The CDR3 loop spans 14 amino acids. The CDR3 DNA is TGCGCCAGCTCTTCTAGCGGAACCACAGATACGCAGTATTTT. It encodes CASSSSGTTDTQYF.

This chain links TRBV27 with TRBJ2-1; D is perhaps TRBD2 (5 bases). The germline CDR1 and CDR2 sequences are MNHEY and SMNVEV (reference sequence). V was clipped by 2 bases and J by 4 bases, with 12 bases between them. The CDR3 has 15 residues. The CDR3 DNA sequence: TGTGCCAGCAGTTTAAGAGGGCAAATGTACAATGAGCAGTTCTTC. Its protein product is CASSLRGQMYNEQFF.

This clone has a handful of counts. The CDR3 DNA reads TGTGCCAGCAGCGCTCCATTCCGGGGTCGGACTGAAGCTTTCTTT. This encodes CASSAPFRGRTEAFF. The V and J genes are TRBV9 and TRBJ1-1; D is uncertain. Germline CDR1 and CDR2: SGDLS and YYNGEE. This CDR3 comprises 15 residues. The V gene lost 3 bases and the J gene lost 5 bases, with 17 bases spanning the gap.

The chain recombines TRBV29-1 with TRBJ1-1; D not resolved. CDR1 and CDR2 from the germline V gene are SQVTM and ANQGSEA. The V end was cut by 3 bases, the J end by 6 bases, with 5 bases between. This CDR3 has 10 amino acids. The CDR3 here is CSVETPEAFF. CDR3 nucleotide sequence: TGCAGCGTTGAGACTCCTGAAGCTTTCTTT.

J is TRBJ2-7 and V is TRBV28, with 7 bases identical to TRBD2. The V and J ends lost 2 bases and 1 base, in that order; junction bases with no gene match: 2. This CDR3 region has 14 residues. Germline CDR1 reads MDHEN; CDR2 reads SYDVKM. In DNA, the CDR3 is TGTGCCAGCAGTTTAGGGCGGGGGTCCTACGAGCAGTACTTC. Protein sequence: CASSLGRGSYEQYF.

The V gene is TRBV27, the J gene TRBJ2-5; 12 positions agree with TRBD1. Per the germline V gene, CDR1 is MNHEY and CDR2 is SMNVEV (reference sequence). This CDR3 is 13 amino acids long. With V trimmed by 6 bases and J by 6 bases, 2 bases remained unmatched. In DNA form, the CDR3 reads TGTGCCAGCAGGGGACAGGGGGCTCAGACCCAGTACTTC. As protein: CASRGQGAQTQYF.

The chain carries TRBV6-1 and TRBJ2-5; 11 positions match TRBD2. V trimming: 8 bases; J trimming: 5 bases; junction bases outside the gene matches: 4. The V gene's germline CDR1 is MNHNS and CDR2 SASEGT. The CDR3 loop spans 13 amino acids. CDR3 residues: CASFTSGSETQYF. Written as DNA, the CDR3 is TGTGCCAGCTTTACTAGCGGGAGTGAGACCCAGTACTTC.

The CDR3 here is CASSVVSGTGLTEAFF. The CDR3 nucleotides read TGTGCCAGCAGCGTCGTCTCCGGGACAGGGCTAACTGAAGCTTTCTTT. The J gene is TRBJ1-1, the V gene TRBV9; 9 bases agree with TRBD1. With 2 bases clipped from V and 5 bases from J, the junction kept 10 bases outside the gene matches. This CDR3 contains 16 residues. CDR1 SGDLS and CDR2 YYNGEE come from the germline V gene.

This chain connects TRBV4-3 to TRBJ1-1; D gene ambiguous. With 2 bases removed from V and 13 bases from J, the gap between germline ends came to 14 bases. CDR3 length: 12 residues. The germline V gene has CDR1 LGHNA and CDR2 YSLEER. The CDR3 DNA sequence: TGCGCCAGCAGCCAAATTGACCAAGAGGGTTTCTTT. It translates to CASSQIDQEGFF.

The chain carries TRBV13 and TRBJ2-5; 12 bases match TRBD1. J lost 5 bases, V lost 5 bases, and 6 bases had no gene match. The CDR3 runs 15 residues. CDR1 and CDR2 (germline): PRHDT, FYEKMQ (reference sequence). CDR3 sequence reads: CASSPRGQGAETQYF. The CDR3 bases are TGTGCCAGCAGCCCCCGGGGACAGGGGGCGGAGACCCAGTACTTC.

This chain links TRBV5-1 with TRBJ2-1; TRBD2 matches 9 bases. The CDR3 is made up of 15 amino acids. Germline loops: CDR1 SGHRS, CDR2 YFSETQ. Trimming at V came to 5 bases and at J to 4 bases, leaving 7 bases not matched to a gene. The CDR3 coding sequence is TGCGCCAGCAGGTCACGACTAGCGGAGTACAATGAGCAGTTCTTC. It encodes CASRSRLAEYNEQFF.

The chain carries TRBV7-2 and TRBJ1-5, with D perhaps matching TRBD1 (5 bases). This CDR3 spans 15 amino acids. V gave up 1 base and J gave up 4 bases, with 11 bases separating them. Germline loops: CDR1 SGHTA, CDR2 FQGNSA. The CDR3 here is CASSLVQGGNQPQHF. The DNA of the CDR3 is TGTGCCAGCAGCTTAGTGCAGGGAGGAAATCAGCCCCAGCATTTT.

The chain couples TRBV5-1 to TRBJ1-5; TRBD1 matches 7 bases. The V segment lost 0 bases and the J segment 2 bases; nucleotides outside the gene matches: 2. The CDR3 covers 15 residues. Looked up from germline, CDR1 is SGHRS and CDR2 is YFSETQ. DNA for the CDR3: TGCGCCAGCAGCTTGGAAGGGGGCCGCAATCAGCCCCAGCATTTT. The encoded protein is CASSLEGGRNQPQHF.

The J gene is TRBJ2-7, the V gene TRBV4-3; 10 bases align to TRBD2. The V and J ends lost 1 base and 3 bases, in that order; junction bases with no gene match: 0. The CDR3 has 14 amino acids. Germline CDR1 is LGHNA and CDR2 is YSLEER. CDR3 coding DNA: TGCGCCAGCAGCCAAGCTAGCGGGAGCTACGAGCAGTACTTC. This gives the protein CASSQASGSYEQYF.

CDR3 sequence (DNA): TGTGCCAGTAGAAAGCGGGAGGGCCACGATGAGCAGTTCTTC. Its protein is CASRKREGHDEQFF. The V call is TRBV19, the J call TRBJ2-1; 10 bases align to TRBD2. The CDR3 is made up of 14 amino acids. Germline V lookup: CDR1 LNHDA, CDR2 SQIVND (reference sequence). Trimming took 6 bases from V and 8 from J; bases not matched to a gene: 7.

The chain recombines TRBV12-5 with TRBJ2-1; 8 bases align to TRBD2. J gave up 8 bases and V 6 bases, and 6 bases lay outside the gene matches. Germline loops: CDR1 LGHNT, CDR2 FRNRAP. The CDR3 loop spans 13 amino acids. Here the CDR3 reads CASGGRAFDEQFF. CDR3 nucleotide sequence: TGTGCTAGTGGCGGGAGGGCCTTCGATGAGCAGTTCTTC. Using reference TRBV12-5 and TRBJ2-1 for the parts outside the CDR3, the full variable domain is DARVTQTPRHKVTEMGQEVTMRCQPILGHNTVFWYRQTMMQGLELLAYFRNRAPLDDSGMPKDRFSAEMPDATLATLKIQPSEPRDSAVYFCASGGRAFDEQFFGPGTRLTVL.

This rearrangement joins TRBV10-3 to TRBJ2-5; 12 bases align to TRBD1. The CDR3 is 15 residues long. From germline, CDR1 is ENHRY and CDR2 SYGVKD. Trimming cost V 8 bases and J 4 bases; bases outside gene matches: 8. CDR3: CAIGPGQGAVETQYF. The DNA of the CDR3 is TGTGCCATCGGGCCGGGACAGGGGGCAGTAGAGACCCAGTACTTC.

This chain uses TRBV9 with TRBJ2-7, with D tentatively TRBD2 (7 bases). Germline assignment: CDR1 SGDLS and CDR2 YYNGEE. The CDR3 runs to 16 residues. V was clipped by 0 bases and J by 4 bases, with 17 bases between them. The CDR3, as DNA: TGTGCCAGCAGCGTAGAGGGGGGGACTAAACGGTACGAGCAGTACTTC. It translates to CASSVEGGTKRYEQYF.

The J gene is TRBJ1-1, the V gene TRBV7-2, with unresolved D. CDR1 is SGHTA, CDR2 FQGNSA, per germline. The CDR3 covers 14 residues. V lost 1 base and J 1 base, leaving 7 bases between the germline ends. The CDR3 region has the DNA TGTGCCAGCAGCTTAGGAGGATCGAACACTGAAGCTTTCTTT. Translated: CASSLGGSNTEAFF.